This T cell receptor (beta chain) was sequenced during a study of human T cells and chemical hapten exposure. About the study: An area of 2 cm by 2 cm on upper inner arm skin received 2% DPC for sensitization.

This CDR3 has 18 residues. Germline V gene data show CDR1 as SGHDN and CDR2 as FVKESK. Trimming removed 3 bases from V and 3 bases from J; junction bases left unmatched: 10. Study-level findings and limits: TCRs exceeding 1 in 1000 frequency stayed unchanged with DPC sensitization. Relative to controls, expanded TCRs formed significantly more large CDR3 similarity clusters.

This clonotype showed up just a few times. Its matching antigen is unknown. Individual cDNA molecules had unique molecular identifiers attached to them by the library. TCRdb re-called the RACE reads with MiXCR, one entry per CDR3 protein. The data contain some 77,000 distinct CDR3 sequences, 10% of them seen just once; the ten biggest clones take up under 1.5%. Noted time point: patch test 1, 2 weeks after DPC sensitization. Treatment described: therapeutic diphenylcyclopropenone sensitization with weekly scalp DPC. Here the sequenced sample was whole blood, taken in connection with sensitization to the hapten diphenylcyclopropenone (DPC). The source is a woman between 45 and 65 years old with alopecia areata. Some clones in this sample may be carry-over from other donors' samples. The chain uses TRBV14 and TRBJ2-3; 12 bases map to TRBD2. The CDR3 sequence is CASSHPGLAGFRTDTQYF. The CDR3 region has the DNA TGTGCCAGCAGCCATCCCGGACTAGCGGGATTCAGGACAGATACGCAGTATTTT.